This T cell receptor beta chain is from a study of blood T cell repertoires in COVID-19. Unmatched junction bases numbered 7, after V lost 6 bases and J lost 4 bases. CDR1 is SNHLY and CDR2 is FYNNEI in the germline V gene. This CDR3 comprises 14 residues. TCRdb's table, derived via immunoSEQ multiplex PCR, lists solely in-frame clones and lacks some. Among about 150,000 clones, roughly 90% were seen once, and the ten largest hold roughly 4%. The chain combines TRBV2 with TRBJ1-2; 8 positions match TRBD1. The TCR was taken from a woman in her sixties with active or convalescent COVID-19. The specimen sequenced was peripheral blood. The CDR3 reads CASSGQGSSYGYTF. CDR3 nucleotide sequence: TGTGCCAGCAGCGGACAGGGTTCTAGCTATGGCTACACCTTC. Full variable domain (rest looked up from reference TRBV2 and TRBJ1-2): EPEVTQTPSHQVTQMGQEVILRCVPISNHLYFYWYRQILGQKVEFLVSFYNNEISEKSEIFDDQFSVERPDGSNFTLKIRSTKLEDSAMYFCASSGQGSSYGYTFGSGTRLTVV.